One sample yielded the 32 T cell receptor beta chains listed below, sequenced in a study of T-cell memory formation after mild COVID-19. TCRdb reprocessed the 5' RACE reads via MiXCR and lists one record per CDR3 protein. The top ten clones hold roughly 21% of a sample with 300,000 to 350,000 distinct CDR3 sequences, less than 20% of them seen once. The sample was PBMCs or a T cell subset sorted from them (not recorded which). The receptors here all came from a man aged 18 to 30 who had mild COVID-19 (a few samples of this study predate the infection). Cell type and time point are not known.

This clonotype occurred a few times. The rearrangement links TRBV10-2 to TRBJ1-1, with no clear D. The ends were cut back, 1 base at V and 0 bases at J, with 6 bases in the middle. In germline, CDR1 is WSHSY, CDR2 SAAADI. This CDR3 region has 14 residues. The CDR3 spells CASSELGMNTEAFF. CDR3 sequence (DNA): TGCGCCAGCAGTGAGTTAGGAATGAACACTGAAGCTTTCTTT.

The V and J genes are TRBV7-2 and TRBJ1-2; 7 bases map to TRBD1. The CDR3 is made up of 15 amino acids. From germline, CDR1 is SGHTA and CDR2 FQGNSA. Unmatched junction bases numbered 6, after V lost 1 base and J lost 4 bases. The CDR3 DNA sequence: TGTGCCAGCAGCTTAGGAACGGGACAGCCCTATGGCTACACCTTC. Translated, it gives CASSLGTGQPYGYTF.

The chain employs TRBV5-1 and TRBJ1-1, with D uncertain. This CDR3 has 14 residues. Germline V gives CDR1 SGHRS, CDR2 YFSETQ. V was trimmed by 0 bases and J by 5 bases, leaving 11 bases between them. In DNA form, the CDR3 reads TGCGCCAGCAGCTTGGAATCAGGCTTGACTGAAGCTTTCTTT. This gives the protein CASSLESGLTEAFF.

The chain combines TRBV5-1 with TRBJ2-7, with TRBD1 matching 8 bases. Germline lookup yields CDR1 SGHRS and CDR2 YFSETQ. The CDR3 totals 17 residues. J was trimmed by 0 bases and V by 4 bases; bases with no gene match: 12. The DNA of the CDR3 is TGCGCCAGCAGCCGTGGGGAACAGGGGGGAAGCTCCTACGAGCAGTACGTC. Residues: CASSRGEQGGSSYEQYV.

This clonotype was detected many times. The rearrangement uses TRBV14 and TRBJ1-5; no definite D call. CDR1 is SGHDN and CDR2 is FVKESK in the germline V gene. Trimming cost V 2 bases and J 0 bases, with 5 bases left between them. The CDR3 runs to 14 residues. The CDR3 nucleotides read TGTGCCAGCAGCCAAAGTTATAGCAATCAGCCCCAGCATTTT. It yields the protein CASSQSYSNQPQHF.

There are a few counts of this clonotype. V gene TRBV11-3 combines with J gene TRBJ2-5; maybe TRBD1 (6 bases). The V end lost 6 bases, the J end lost 0 bases, and 11 bases lay between the germline ends. Germline CDR1 reads SGHNT; CDR2 reads YENEEA. This CDR3 comprises 14 residues. CDR3 coding DNA: TGTGCCAGCAGTAGTGACAGGTACCAAGAGACCCAGTACTTC. Its protein product is CASSSDRYQETQYF.

V is TRBV21-1 and J is TRBJ1-5. TRBV21-1 is a pseudogene segment. The CDR3 contains 16 residues. CDR3 nucleotides: TGTGCCAGCTCCCAACCTCCTGGACTGAGCGGAGGGCCCCAGCATTTT. It is translated as CASSQPPGLSGGPQHF.

Ten or more counts support this clonotype. The chain has TRBV7-9 and TRBJ2-3; 9 nucleotides align to TRBD1. CDR1 is SEHNR and CDR2 is FQNEAQ in the germline V gene (reference sequence). J lost 0 bases, V lost 4 bases, and 2 bases had no gene match. The CDR3 has 15 amino acids. This CDR3 reads CASSSGQGSTDTQYF. CDR3 nucleotides: TGTGCCAGCAGCTCGGGACAGGGAAGCACAGATACGCAGTATTTT.

This CDR3 is CSGTTNTGELFF. The CDR3, as DNA: TGCAGCGGGACGACGAACACCGGGGAGCTGTTTTTT. The chain uses TRBV20-1 and TRBJ2-2; the D gene could be TRBD1 or TRBD2 (5 bases each). Germline V gene data show CDR1 as DFQATT and CDR2 as SNEGSKA (reference sequence). This CDR3 has 12 residues.

This clonotype was seen only a few times. The V call is TRBV5-6, the J call TRBJ2-5, with D possibly matching TRBD2 (5 bases). Trimming stripped 4 bases from V and 5 bases from J, with 12 bases between. The V gene's germline CDR1 is SGHDT and CDR2 YYEEEE. This CDR3 region has 13 residues. The CDR3 here is CASSRPGSETQYF. CDR3 DNA sequence: TGTGCCAGCAGCCGGCCTGGGAGCGAGACCCAGTACTTC.

This clonotype appeared a few times. Here the CDR3 reads CATQPGLAGVGQFF. The CDR3 region has the DNA TGTGCCACCCAACCGGGACTAGCGGGGGTCGGGCAGTTCTTC. The gene calls are TRBV15 and TRBJ2-1; 14 nucleotides agree with TRBD2. V dropped 8 bases and J dropped 12; count of bases not matched to a gene: 9. CDR3 length equals 14 residues. The germline V gene has CDR1 LNHNV and CDR2 YYDKDF (reference sequence).

As for this clonotype: Sequence at one end of the junction differs from germline and may be a read error. V gene TRBV2 combines with J gene TRBJ1-1; 11 bases map to TRBD1. The CDR3 is 16 amino acids. Germline CDR1 is SNHLY and CDR2 is FYNNEI. CDR3 sequence (DNA): TGTGCCAGCAGTGACTCCGGGACAGGGGGGAACAATGAAGCTTTCTTT. Translation: CASSDSGTGGNNEAFF.

This clonotype was counted a few times. The chain links TRBV4-3 to TRBJ2-3, with 8 bases that match TRBD2. In germline, CDR1 is LGHNA, CDR2 YSLEER. V shed 4 bases and J 5 bases; nucleotides not matched to a gene: 8. This CDR3 comprises 15 residues. In nucleotides, the CDR3 is TGCGCCAGCAGCCCCACCGGACTAGCTGAAGATACGCAGTATTTT. Encoded protein: CASSPTGLAEDTQYF.

The gene calls are TRBV7-9 and TRBJ2-7; TRBD1 matches 8 bases. J was trimmed by 3 bases and V by 5 bases; bases with no gene match: 9. This CDR3 is built from 15 residues. CDR1 and CDR2 from the germline V gene are SEHNR and FQNEAQ (reference sequence). Written as DNA, the CDR3 is TGTGCCAGCAGCCGCCTCCGGACAGGGTACTACGAGCAGTACTTC. It specifies CASSRLRTGYYEQYF.

This chain connects TRBV5-6 to TRBJ2-3; 8 nucleotides line up with TRBD2. The CDR3 spans 16 residues. Germline V gene lookup returns CDR1 SGHDT and CDR2 YYEEEE. The V and J ends lost 5 bases and 4 bases, in that order; junction bases with no gene match: 12. The CDR3 is CASSRSWRGAPDTQYF. The CDR3 bases are TGTGCCAGCAGTCGGTCCTGGCGGGGGGCCCCAGATACGCAGTATTTT.

The chain employs TRBV9 and TRBJ2-3, with D unresolved. V was pared by 3 bases and J by 5 bases, with 16 bases between. Germline V gene lookup returns CDR1 SGDLS and CDR2 YYNGEE. There are 15 residues in the CDR3. In DNA, the CDR3 is TGTGCCAGCAGCGGCGGACCCAGGATGGGAGATACGCAGTATTTT. Translated, it gives CASSGGPRMGDTQYF.

This clonotype was counted a few times. The chain has TRBV5-1 and TRBJ2-3; 9 positions match TRBD2. With V trimmed by 0 bases and J by 6 bases, 11 bases remained unmatched. CDR3 length equals 17 residues. Germline lookup yields CDR1 SGHRS and CDR2 YFSETQ. CDR3 in amino acids: CASSLATRGGAGDTQYF. CDR3 DNA: TGCGCCAGCAGCTTGGCGACCCGCGGGGGGGCTGGTGATACGCAGTATTTT.

This chain links TRBV12-3 or TRBV12-4 with TRBJ1-6; 10 bases map to TRBD1. This CDR3 has 16 amino acids. J gave up 9 bases and V 6 bases, and 11 bases lay outside the gene matches. DNA of the CDR3: TGTGCCAGCAGCTTCAATATAAGGACAGGGGGTTCACCCCTCCACTTT. This encodes CASSFNIRTGGSPLHF.

This clonotype was seen a handful of times. This sequence joins TRBV20-1 and TRBJ2-7, with 8 bases matching TRBD1. From germline, CDR1 is DFQATT and CDR2 SNEGSKA (reference sequence). This CDR3 has 12 residues. The trim removed 7 bases at V and 0 bases at J, leaving 2 bases unmatched. The CDR3 nucleotides read TGCAGTGGGACAGGGAGCTCCTACGAGCAGTACTTC. Its translation: CSGTGSSYEQYF.

The chain carries TRBV9 and TRBJ2-3; D is possibly TRBD2 (5 bases). Germline CDR1 and CDR2: SGDLS and YYNGEE. The ends were cut back, 2 bases at V and 1 base at J, with 11 bases in the middle. This CDR3 has 15 amino acids. Here the CDR3 DNA reads TGTGCCAGCAGCGTCCACTGGGAGCGCACAGATACGCAGTATTTT. Its translation: CASSVHWERTDTQYF. The full variable domain, its missing parts supplied by reference TRBV9 and TRBJ2-3, is DSGVTQTPKHLITATGQRVTLRCSPRSGDLSVYWYQQSLDQGLQFLIQYYNGEERAKGNILERFSAQQFPDLHSELNLSSLELGDSALYFCASSVHWERTDTQYFGPGTRLTVL.

The V call is TRBV9, the J call TRBJ1-1; the D is unclear. The CDR3 is made up of 15 amino acids. Germline CDR1 reads SGDLS; CDR2 reads YYNGEE. Trimming cost V 0 bases and J 2 bases, with 11 bases left between them. The CDR3 is CASSVGSAFNTEAFF. The CDR3 DNA follows: TGTGCCAGCAGCGTAGGTTCAGCCTTCAACACTGAAGCTTTCTTT.

This sequence joins TRBV5-4 and TRBJ2-7; 7 bases fit TRBD1. Germline values: CDR1 SGHNT, CDR2 YYREEE (reference sequence). The length of the CDR3 is 15 residues. With 3 bases clipped from V and 1 base from J, the junction kept 7 bases outside the gene matches. The CDR3 nucleotides read TGTGCCAGCAGCTACCGGGACAGAAATTCCTACGAGCAGTACTTC. Translating it yields CASSYRDRNSYEQYF.

The rearrangement joins TRBV4-1 to TRBJ1-2; D remains ambiguous. CDR1 and CDR2 (germline): MGHRA, YSYEKL. The CDR3 has 15 amino acids. V was cut by 0 bases and J by 6 bases, with 14 bases left in between. In DNA, the CDR3 is TGCGCCAGCAGCCAAGAACGAGGTCCGGGAAATGGCTACACCTTC. Its protein product is CASSQERGPGNGYTF.

The CDR3 bases are TGCAGCGTTGACCGGACTAGCCTCAAGACCCAGTACTTC. It specifies CSVDRTSLKTQYF. The rearrangement uses TRBV29-1 and TRBJ2-5; TRBD2 matches 8 bases. The germline V gene has CDR1 SQVTM and CDR2 ANQGSEA. CDR3 length: 13 residues. After removal of 3 bases from V and 6 bases from J, the junction contained 6 bases not matched to a gene.

V gene TRBV5-1 combines with J gene TRBJ2-3; 11 bases are shared with TRBD2. Germline assignment: CDR1 SGHRS and CDR2 YFSETQ. The ends lost 4 bases at V and 6 bases at J; junction bases unmatched: 10. This CDR3 has 16 amino acids. The CDR3 here is CASSGRLAGISDTQYF. The DNA of the CDR3 is TGCGCCAGCAGCGGGAGACTAGCGGGGATCAGTGATACGCAGTATTTT.

V and J are TRBV28 and TRBJ2-3, with unresolved D. Trimming took 3 bases from V and 2 from J, leaving 9 bases between them. In germline, CDR1 is MDHEN, CDR2 SYDVKM. The CDR3 extends over 14 amino acids. The CDR3 protein is CASSLGRFTDTQYF. The CDR3 nucleotides are TGTGCCAGCAGTTTGGGCAGGTTCACAGATACGCAGTATTTT.

Only a few counts were recorded for this clonotype. The chain recombines TRBV3-1 with TRBJ2-7; D may be TRBD2 (5 bases). CDR1 LGHDT and CDR2 YNNKEL come from the germline V gene (reference sequence). The CDR3 has 13 residues. The V end lost 2 bases, the J end lost 5 bases, and 10 bases lay between the germline ends. DNA of the CDR3: TGTGCCAGCAGCCAACAGGTCGGGAACGAGCAGTACTTC. Amino acid sequence: CASSQQVGNEQYF.

The gene calls are TRBV21-1 and TRBJ2-1. TRBV21-1 constitutes a pseudogene. The CDR3 loop spans 15 amino acids. Here the CDR3 reads CASSKGQVRVNEQFF. Here the CDR3 DNA reads TGTGCCAGCAGCAAAGGGCAGGTCCGAGTCAATGAGCAGTTCTTC.

The rearrangement joins TRBV28 to TRBJ1-1; weak D call: TRBD1 (5 bases). This CDR3 has 14 residues. The V gene's germline CDR1 is MDHEN and CDR2 SYDVKM. Trimming left V 4 bases short and J 1 base short, with 10 bases between. The CDR3 bases are TGTGCCAGCAGTTCGGCAGACAGGAACACTGAAGCTTTCTTT. This sequence encodes CASSSADRNTEAFF.

On this clonotype: An end of the junction differs from the germline gene, which may be a read error. This chain joins TRBV6-6 and TRBJ2-3; D call uncertain. This CDR3 is 12 amino acids long. Germline V gives CDR1 MNHNY, CDR2 SVGAGI (reference sequence). The CDR3 sequence: CASSYSPPQPTF. In DNA form, the CDR3 reads TGTGCCAGCAGTTACTCCCCCCCACAGCCGACATTT.

The rearrangement uses TRBV19 and TRBJ2-7; D call uncertain. Per the germline V gene, CDR1 is LNHDA and CDR2 is SQIVND (reference sequence). Trimming shortened V by 4 bases and J by 3 bases, and 4 bases separated the two germline ends. The CDR3 has 11 residues. The CDR3 nucleotides are TGTGCCAGTAGTAACCACTACGAGCAGTACTTC. Residues: CASSNHYEQYF.

The gene calls are TRBV5-4 and TRBJ2-2; tentatively, D is TRBD2 (6 bases). V shed 4 bases and J shed 4 bases, with 14 bases lying between them. Looked up from germline, CDR1 is SGHNT and CDR2 is YYREEE (reference sequence). The CDR3 has 15 residues. The CDR3 region is CASSQGLGATGELFF. CDR3 coding DNA: TGTGCCAGCAGCCAGGGACTTGGGGCCACCGGGGAGCTGTTTTTT.